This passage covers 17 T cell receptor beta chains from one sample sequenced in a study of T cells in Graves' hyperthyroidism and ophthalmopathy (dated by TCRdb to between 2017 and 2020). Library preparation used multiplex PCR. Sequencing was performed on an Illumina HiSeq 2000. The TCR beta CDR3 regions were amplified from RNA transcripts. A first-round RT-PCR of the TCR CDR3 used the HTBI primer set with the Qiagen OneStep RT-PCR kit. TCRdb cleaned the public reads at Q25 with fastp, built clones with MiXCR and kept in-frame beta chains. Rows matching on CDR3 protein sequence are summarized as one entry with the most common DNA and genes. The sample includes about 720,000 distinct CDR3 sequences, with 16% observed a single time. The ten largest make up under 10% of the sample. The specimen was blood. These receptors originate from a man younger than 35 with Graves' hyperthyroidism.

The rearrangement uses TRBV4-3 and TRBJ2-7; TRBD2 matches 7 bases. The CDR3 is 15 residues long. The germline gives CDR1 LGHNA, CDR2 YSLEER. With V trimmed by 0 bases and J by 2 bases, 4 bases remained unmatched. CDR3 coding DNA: TGCGCCAGCAGCCAAGATAGGACTAGAGCCTACGAGCAGTACTTC. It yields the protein CASSQDRTRAYEQYF.

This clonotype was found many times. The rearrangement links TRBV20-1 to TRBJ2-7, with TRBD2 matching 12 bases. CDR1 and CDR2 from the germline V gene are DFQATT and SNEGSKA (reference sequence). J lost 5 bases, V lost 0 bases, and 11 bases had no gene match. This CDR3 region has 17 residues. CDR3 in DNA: TGCAGTGCTAGAGATCTCGCTAGCGGGAGGGTATATGACGAGCAGTACTTC. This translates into CSARDLASGRVYDEQYF.

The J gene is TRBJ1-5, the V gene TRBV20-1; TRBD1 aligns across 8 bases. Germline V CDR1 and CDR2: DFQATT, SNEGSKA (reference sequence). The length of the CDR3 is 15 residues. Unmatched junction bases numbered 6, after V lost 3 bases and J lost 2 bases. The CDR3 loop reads CSASRRGRGNQPQHF. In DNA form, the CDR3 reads TGCAGTGCTAGCCGCAGGGGGCGCGGCAATCAGCCCCAGCATTTT.

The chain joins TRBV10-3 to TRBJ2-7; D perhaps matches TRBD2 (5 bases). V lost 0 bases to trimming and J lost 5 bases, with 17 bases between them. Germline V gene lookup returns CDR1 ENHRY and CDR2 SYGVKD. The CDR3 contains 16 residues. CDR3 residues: CAISESSGGGVDEQYF. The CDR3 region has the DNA TGTGCCATCAGTGAGTCGAGCGGAGGAGGTGTCGACGAGCAGTACTTC.

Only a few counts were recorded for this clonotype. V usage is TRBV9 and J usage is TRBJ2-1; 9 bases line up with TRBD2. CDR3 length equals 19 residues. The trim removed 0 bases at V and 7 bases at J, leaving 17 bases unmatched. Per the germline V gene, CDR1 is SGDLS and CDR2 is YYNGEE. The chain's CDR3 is CASSVGGGNVVAGENEQFF. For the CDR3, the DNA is TGTGCCAGCAGCGTAGGAGGGGGGAATGTGGTAGCGGGAGAGAATGAGCAGTTCTTC.

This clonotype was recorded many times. CDR3 in DNA: TGTGCCAGCAGCTTCGACCTAGGACAGTACCAAGAGACCCAGTACTTC. It is translated as CASSFDLGQYQETQYF. The chain recombines TRBV5-6 with TRBJ2-5; a possible D gene is TRBD1 (6 bases). The CDR3 covers 16 residues. Germline loops: CDR1 SGHDT, CDR2 YYEEEE. V gave up 2 bases and J gave up 0 bases, with 14 bases separating them. Combining the CDR3 with reference TRBV5-6 and TRBJ2-5 gives the whole variable domain DAGVTQSPTHLIKTRGQQVTLRCSPKSGHDTVSWYQQALGQGPQFIFQYYEEEERQRGNFPDRFSGHQFPNYSSELNVNALLLGDSALYLCASSFDLGQYQETQYFGPGTRLLVL.

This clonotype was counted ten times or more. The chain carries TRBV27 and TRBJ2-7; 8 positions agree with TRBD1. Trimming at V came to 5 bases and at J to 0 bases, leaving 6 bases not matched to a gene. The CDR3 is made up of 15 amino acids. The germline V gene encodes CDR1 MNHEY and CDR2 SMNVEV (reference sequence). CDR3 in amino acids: CASSISGTGSYEQYF. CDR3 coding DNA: TGTGCCAGCAGTATCTCCGGGACAGGCTCCTACGAGCAGTACTTC.

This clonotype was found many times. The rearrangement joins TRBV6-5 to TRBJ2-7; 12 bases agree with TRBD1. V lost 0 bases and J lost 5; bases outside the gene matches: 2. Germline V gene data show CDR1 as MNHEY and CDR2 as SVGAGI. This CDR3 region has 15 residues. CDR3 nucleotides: TGTGCCAGCAGTTACTCGGGACAGGGGGCTGACGAGCAGTACTTC. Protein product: CASSYSGQGADEQYF.

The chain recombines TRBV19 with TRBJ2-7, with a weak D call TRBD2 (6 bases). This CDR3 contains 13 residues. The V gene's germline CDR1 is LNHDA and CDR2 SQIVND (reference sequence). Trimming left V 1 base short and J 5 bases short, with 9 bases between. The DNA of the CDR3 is TGTGCCAGTAGTATAGGCGGGACCGACGAGCAGTACTTC. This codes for CASSIGGTDEQYF.

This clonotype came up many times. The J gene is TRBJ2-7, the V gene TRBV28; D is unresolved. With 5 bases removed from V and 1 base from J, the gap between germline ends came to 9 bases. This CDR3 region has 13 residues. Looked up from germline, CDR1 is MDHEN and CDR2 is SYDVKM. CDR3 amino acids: CASSPPRSYEQYF. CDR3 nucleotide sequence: TGTGCCAGCAGTCCCCCTCGGTCCTACGAGCAGTACTTC.

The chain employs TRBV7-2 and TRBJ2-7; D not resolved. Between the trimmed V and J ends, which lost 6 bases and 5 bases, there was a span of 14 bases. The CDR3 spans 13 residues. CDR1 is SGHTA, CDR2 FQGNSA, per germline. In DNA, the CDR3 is TGTGCCAGCAGAAAAGGGCCAGTCAACGAGCAGTACTTC. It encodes CASRKGPVNEQYF.

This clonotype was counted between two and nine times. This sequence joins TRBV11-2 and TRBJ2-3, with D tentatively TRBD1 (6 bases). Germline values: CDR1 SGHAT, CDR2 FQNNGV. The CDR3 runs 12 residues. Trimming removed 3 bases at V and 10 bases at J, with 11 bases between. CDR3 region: CASSFGRGAQYF. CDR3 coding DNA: TGTGCCAGCAGCTTTGGCAGGGGCGCGCAGTATTTT.

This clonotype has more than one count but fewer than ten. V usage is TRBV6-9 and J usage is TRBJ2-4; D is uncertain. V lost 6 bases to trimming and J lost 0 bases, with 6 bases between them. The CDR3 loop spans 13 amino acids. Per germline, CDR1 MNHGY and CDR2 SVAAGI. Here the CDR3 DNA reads TGTGCCAGCAGCCCCCAAGCCAAAAACATTCAGTACTTC. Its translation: CASSPQAKNIQYF.

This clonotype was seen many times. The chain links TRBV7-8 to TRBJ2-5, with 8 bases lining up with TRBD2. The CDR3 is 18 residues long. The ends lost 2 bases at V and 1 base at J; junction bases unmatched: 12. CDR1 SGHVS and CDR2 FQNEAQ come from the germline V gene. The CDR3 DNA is TGTGCCAGCAGCTTAATTGGGTTAGCGGGGCCCTCCCAAGAGACCCAGTACTTC. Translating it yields CASSLIGLAGPSQETQYF.

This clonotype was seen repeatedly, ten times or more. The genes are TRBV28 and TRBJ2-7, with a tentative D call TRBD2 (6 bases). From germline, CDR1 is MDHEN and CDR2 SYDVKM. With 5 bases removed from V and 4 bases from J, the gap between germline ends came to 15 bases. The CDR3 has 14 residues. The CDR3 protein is CASSLQWGVYEQYF. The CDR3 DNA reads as TGTGCCAGCAGTCTCCAGTGGGGGGTTTACGAGCAGTACTTC.

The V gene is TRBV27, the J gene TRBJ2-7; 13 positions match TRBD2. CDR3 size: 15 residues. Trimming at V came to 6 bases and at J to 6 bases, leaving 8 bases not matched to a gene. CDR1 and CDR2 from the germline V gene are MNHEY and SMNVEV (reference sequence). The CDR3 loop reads CASRQGTSGIGEQYF. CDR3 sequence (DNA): TGTGCCAGCAGGCAAGGGACTAGCGGGATAGGCGAGCAGTACTTC.

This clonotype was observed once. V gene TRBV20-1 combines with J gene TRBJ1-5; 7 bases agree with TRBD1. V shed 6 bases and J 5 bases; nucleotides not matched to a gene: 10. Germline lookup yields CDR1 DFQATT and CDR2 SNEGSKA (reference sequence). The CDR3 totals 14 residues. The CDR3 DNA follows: TGCAGTGCCACGGGTTCAGGGGGTGATCAGCCCCAGCATTTT. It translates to CSATGSGGDQPQHF.